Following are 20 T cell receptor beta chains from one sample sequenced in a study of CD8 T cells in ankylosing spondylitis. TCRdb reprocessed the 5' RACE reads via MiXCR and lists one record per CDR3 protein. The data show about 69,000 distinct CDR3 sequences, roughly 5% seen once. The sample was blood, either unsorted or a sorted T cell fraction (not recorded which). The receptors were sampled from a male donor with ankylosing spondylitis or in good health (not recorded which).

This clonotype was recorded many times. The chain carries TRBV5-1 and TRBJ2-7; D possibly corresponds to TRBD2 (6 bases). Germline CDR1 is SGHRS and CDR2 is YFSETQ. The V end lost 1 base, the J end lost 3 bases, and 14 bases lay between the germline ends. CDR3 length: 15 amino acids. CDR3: CASSLHPRGSYEQYF. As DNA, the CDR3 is TGCGCCAGCAGCTTGCATCCACGGGGGAGCTACGAGCAGTACTTC.

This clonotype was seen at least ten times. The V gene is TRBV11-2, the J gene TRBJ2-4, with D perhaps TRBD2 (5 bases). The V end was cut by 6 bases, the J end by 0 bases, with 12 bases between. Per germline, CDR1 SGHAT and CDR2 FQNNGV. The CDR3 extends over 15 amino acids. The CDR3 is CASRSTNLAKNIQYF. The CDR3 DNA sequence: TGTGCCAGCAGATCGACTAACCTAGCCAAAAACATTCAGTACTTC.

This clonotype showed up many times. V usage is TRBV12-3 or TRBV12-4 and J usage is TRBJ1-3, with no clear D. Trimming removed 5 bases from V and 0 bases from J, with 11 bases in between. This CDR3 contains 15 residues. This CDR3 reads CASSPPGSSGNTIYF. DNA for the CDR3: TGTGCCAGCAGTCCTCCGGGAAGCTCTGGAAACACCATATATTTT.

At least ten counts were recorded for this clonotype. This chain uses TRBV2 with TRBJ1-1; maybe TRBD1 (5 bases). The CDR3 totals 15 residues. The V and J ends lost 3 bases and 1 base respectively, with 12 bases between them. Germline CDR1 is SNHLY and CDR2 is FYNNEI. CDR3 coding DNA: TGTGCCAGCAGTGAGGTGCGGGACGGGAACACTGAAGCTTTCTTT. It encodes CASSEVRDGNTEAFF.

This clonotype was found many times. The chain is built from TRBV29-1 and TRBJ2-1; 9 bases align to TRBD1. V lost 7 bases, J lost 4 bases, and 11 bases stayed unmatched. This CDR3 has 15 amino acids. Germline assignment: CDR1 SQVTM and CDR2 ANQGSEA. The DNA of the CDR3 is TGCAGCGCGCGGAGGGGGACAGGGACATACAATGAGCAGTTCTTC. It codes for CSARRGTGTYNEQFF.

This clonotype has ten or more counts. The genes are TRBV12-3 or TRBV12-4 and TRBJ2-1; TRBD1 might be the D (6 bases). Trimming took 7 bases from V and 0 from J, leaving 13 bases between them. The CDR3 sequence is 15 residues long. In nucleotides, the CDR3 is TGTGCCAGCAATCGACAGGAAACCTCCTACAATGAGCAGTTCTTC. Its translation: CASNRQETSYNEQFF.

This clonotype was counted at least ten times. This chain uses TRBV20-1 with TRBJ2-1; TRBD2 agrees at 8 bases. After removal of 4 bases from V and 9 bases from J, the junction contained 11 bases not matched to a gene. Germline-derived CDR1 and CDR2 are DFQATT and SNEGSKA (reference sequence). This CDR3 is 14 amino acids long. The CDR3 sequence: CSATLGLERGEQFF. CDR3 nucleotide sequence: TGCAGTGCTACCCTGGGACTAGAAAGAGGTGAGCAGTTCTTC.

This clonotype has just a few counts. CDR3 sequence reads: CSVDGGSTLADTQYF. In DNA, the CDR3 is TGCAGCGTTGACGGGGGCAGTACGTTGGCAGATACGCAGTATTTT. This rearrangement joins TRBV29-1 to TRBJ2-3; D tentatively fits TRBD1 or TRBD2 (6 bases each). The CDR3 extends over 15 amino acids. The ends were cut back, 3 bases at V and 4 bases at J, with 17 bases in the middle. The germline V gene has CDR1 SQVTM and CDR2 ANQGSEA.

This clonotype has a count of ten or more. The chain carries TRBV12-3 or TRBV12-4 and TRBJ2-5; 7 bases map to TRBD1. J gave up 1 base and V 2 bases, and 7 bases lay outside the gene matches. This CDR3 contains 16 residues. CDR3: CASSLIPRTGQETQYF. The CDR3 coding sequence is TGTGCCAGCAGTTTAATCCCCAGGACAGGCCAAGAGACCCAGTACTTC.

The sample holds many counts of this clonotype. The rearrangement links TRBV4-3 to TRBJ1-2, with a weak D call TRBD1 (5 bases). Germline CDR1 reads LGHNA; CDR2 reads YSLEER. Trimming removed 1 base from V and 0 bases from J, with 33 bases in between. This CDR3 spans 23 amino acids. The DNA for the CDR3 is TGCGCCAGCAGCCAAGTAGGGCCTATCGGTGAGGGGCCAGGACCTCAAGCTAACTATGGCTACACCTTC. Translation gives CASSQVGPIGEGPGPQANYGYTF.

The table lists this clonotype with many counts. The CDR3 loop reads CASTQSTGELFF. The CDR3 DNA reads as TGTGCCAGCACTCAATCCACCGGGGAGCTGTTTTTT. The chain links TRBV9 to TRBJ2-2; D not certain. This CDR3 is built from 12 residues. The germline V and J ends were trimmed by 6 bases and 4 bases, with 7 bases remaining between them. Germline CDR1 SGDLS, CDR2 YYNGEE.

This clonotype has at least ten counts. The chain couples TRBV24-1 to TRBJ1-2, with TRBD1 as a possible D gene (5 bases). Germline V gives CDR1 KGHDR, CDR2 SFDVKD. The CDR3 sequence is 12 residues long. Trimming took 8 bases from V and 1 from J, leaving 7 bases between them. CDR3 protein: CATTDSNYGYTF. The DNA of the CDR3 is TGTGCCACCACAGACAGTAACTATGGCTACACCTTC.

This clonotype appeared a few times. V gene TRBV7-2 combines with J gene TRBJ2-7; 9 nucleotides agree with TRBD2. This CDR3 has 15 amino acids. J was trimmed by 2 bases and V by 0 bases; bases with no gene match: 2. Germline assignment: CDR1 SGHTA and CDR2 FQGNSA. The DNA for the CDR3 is TGTGCCAGCAGCTTAGCGCGGGGGGGTCCCTACGAGCAGTACTTC. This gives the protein CASSLARGGPYEQYF.

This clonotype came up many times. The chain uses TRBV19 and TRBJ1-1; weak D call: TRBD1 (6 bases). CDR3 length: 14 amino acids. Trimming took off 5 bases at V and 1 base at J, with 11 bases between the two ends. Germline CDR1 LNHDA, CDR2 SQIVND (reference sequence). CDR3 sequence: CASSDGQSNTEAFF. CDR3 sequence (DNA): TGTGCCAGTAGTGACGGACAGTCGAACACTGAAGCTTTCTTT.

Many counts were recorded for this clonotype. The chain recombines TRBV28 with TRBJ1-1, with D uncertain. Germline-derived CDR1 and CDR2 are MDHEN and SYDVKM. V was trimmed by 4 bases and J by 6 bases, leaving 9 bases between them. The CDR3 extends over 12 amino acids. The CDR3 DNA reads TGTGCCAGCAGTTCCCTTCCCCCTGAAGCTTTCTTT. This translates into CASSSLPPEAFF.

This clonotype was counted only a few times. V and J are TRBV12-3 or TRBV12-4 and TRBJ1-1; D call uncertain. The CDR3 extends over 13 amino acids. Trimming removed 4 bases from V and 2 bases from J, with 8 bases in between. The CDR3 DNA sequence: TGTGCCAGCAGTTCGACTATTAACACTGAAGCTTTCTTT. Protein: CASSSTINTEAFF.

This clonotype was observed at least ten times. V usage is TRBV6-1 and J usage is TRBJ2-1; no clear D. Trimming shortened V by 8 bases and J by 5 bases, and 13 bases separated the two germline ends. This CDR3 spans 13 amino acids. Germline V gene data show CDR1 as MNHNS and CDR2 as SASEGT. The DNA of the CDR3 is TGTGCCAGCGCCCTACAAGGGAACAATGAGCAGTTCTTC. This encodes CASALQGNNEQFF.

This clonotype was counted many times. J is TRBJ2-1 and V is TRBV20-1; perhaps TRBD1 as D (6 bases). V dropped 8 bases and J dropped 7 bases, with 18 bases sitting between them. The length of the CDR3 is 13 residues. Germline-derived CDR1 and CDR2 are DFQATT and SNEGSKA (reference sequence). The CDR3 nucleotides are TGCAGTTCCTCAGGGGTTAGGATTAATGAGCAGTTCTTC. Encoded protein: CSSSGVRINEQFF.

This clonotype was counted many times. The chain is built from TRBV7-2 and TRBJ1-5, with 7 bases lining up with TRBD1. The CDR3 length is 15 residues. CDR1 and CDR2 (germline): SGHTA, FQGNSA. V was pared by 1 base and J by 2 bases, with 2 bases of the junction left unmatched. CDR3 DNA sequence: TGTGCCAGCAGCTTAGACGGACAGGGCAATCAGCCCCAGCATTTT. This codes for CASSLDGQGNQPQHF.

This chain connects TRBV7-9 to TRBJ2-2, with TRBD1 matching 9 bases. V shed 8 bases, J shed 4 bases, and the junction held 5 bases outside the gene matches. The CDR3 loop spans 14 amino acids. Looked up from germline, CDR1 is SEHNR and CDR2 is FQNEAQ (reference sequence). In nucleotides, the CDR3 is TGTGCCAGCTTCGGGACAGGGAGCACCGGGGAGCTGTTTTTT. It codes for CASFGTGSTGELFF.